This T cell receptor (beta chain) comes out of a study of T cells in Graves' hyperthyroidism and ophthalmopathy. On the study more broadly: Upon initial diagnosis and before any treatment, peripheral blood was collected. General study results and limits: Blood shared most expanded thyroid clonotypes above 0.001.

Fresh peripheral blood, roughly 10 ml, was the source of the PBMCs. This CDR3 is 12 amino acids long. Amplification of TCR beta CDR3 regions used RNA as the template. With the HTBI primer set, the TCR CDR3 went through a first round of RT-PCR. TCRdb reprocessed the multiplex PCR reads with MiXCR, giving one entry per CDR3 protein. The data hold a few hundred thousand distinct CDR3 sequences, with around 18% observed a single time. About this clonotype itself: No antigen is known for it. The junction differs from germline at one of its ends, possibly a read error.

This clonotype was obtained from a man younger than 35 with Graves' ophthalmopathy. The chain has TRBV12-3 or TRBV12-4 and TRBJ1-2; 7 nucleotides agree with TRBD1. Sequenced sample: blood. In DNA, the CDR3 is TGTGCCAGCAGTCCGGAGGGACAGCCCATTGCCTTC. Its protein product is CASSPEGQPIAF.